Listed below are T cell receptor beta chains from one sample, sequenced in a study of cytomegalovirus exposure and HLA in healthy donors. Repertoires were generated with immunoSEQ multiplex PCR, while TCRdb's copy carries only in-frame clones and drops some. The repertoire holds about 190,000 clones, with 85% to 90% as singletons. Sequencing was carried out using PBMCs. Source of these receptors: a woman younger than 35 in good health and CMV-seronegative. Each CDR3 is given with its conserved first and last residue. D genes are given only for firm matches. Some rows mark clone size as missing; the rest say once, few, many or name a class of expanded clone.

J,V,size,D,CDR3,DNA
TRBJ2-2,TRBV23-1,NA,NA,CASSQCLMNTGELFF,TGCGCCAGCAGTCAATGTCTAATGAACACCGGGGAGCTGTTTTTT
TRBJ2-5,TRBV7-2,NA,TRBD2,CASSLRLAEETQYF,TGTGCCAGCAGCTTAAGACTAGCGGAAGAGACCCAGTACTTC
TRBJ1-5,TRBV5-8,NA,TRBD1,CASSHQGGYYSNQPQHF,TGTGCCAGCAGCCACCAGGGGGGATACTATAGCAATCAGCCCCAGCATTTT
TRBJ1-1,TRBV5-6,NA,NA,CASRLRTSVGTEAFF,TGTGCCAGCAGGCTTAGGACAAGTGTTGGCACTGAAGCTTTCTTT
TRBJ2-4,TRBV21-1,NA,NA,CASNGGPGPLMRGSKNIQYF,TGTGCCAGCAACGGGGGGCCGGGACCACTAATGAGGGGGAGCAAAAACATTCAGTACTTC
TRBJ2-3,TRBV5-1,NA,TRBD1,CASSLITGGTDTQYF,TGCGCCAGCAGCTTGATTACAGGGGGTACAGATACGCAGTATTTT
TRBJ2-7,TRBV7-9,NA,NA,CASSLVGDSEQYF,TGTGCCAGCAGCTTAGTAGGGGATTCCGAGCAGTACTTC
TRBJ2-7,TRBV18,NA,TRBD1,CASSPGQGVSYEQYF,TGTGCCAGCTCCCCCGGACAGGGGGTGTCCTACGAGCAGTACTTC
TRBJ1-2,TRBV7-9,NA,NA,CASSLGDTTYGYTF,TGTGCCAGCAGCTTAGGGGACACCACCTATGGCTACACCTTC
TRBJ2-7,TRBV18,NA,TRBD2,CASSPLRSIAAGVSSYEQYF,TGTGCCAGCTCACCATTACGGTCAATTGCGGCGGGGGTCTCCTCCTACGAGCAGTACTTC
TRBJ2-3,TRBV18,NA,NA,CASSPPLGQRRSSTDTQYF,TGTGCCAGCTCACCACCCCTTGGACAACGCCGATCTAGCACAGATACGCAGTATTTT
TRBJ1-1,TRBV2,few,NA,CASRWGENTEAFF,TGTGCCAGCCGTTGGGGGGAGAACACTGAAGCTTTCTTT
TRBJ2-1,TRBV9,NA,TRBD2,CASSVTLAGRYNEQFF,TGTGCCAGCAGCGTGACACTAGCGGGGAGATACAATGAGCAGTTCTTC
TRBJ2-7,TRBV5-1,NA,NA,CASSFSTGVGYEQYF,TGCGCCAGCAGCTTCTCGACGGGAGTGGGGTACGAGCAGTACTTC
TRBJ2-1,TRBV6-5,NA,TRBD2,CASSMLAGGVNEQFF,TGTGCCAGCAGCATGCTAGCGGGAGGGGTAAATGAGCAGTTCTTC
TRBJ2-2,TRBV4-2,once,NA,CASSQGARITGELFF,TGTGCCAGCAGCCAAGGCGCTAGGATCACCGGGGAGCTGTTTTTT
TRBJ1-2,TRBV11-1,NA,TRBD1,CASSFPRDRAEVYGYTF,TGTGCCAGCAGCTTTCCCCGGGACAGGGCGGAGGTCTATGGCTACACCTTC
TRBJ2-7,TRBV4-1,NA,NA,CASSQPGLGGTYEQYF,TGCGCCAGCAGCCAGCCGGGACTCGGAGGCACCTACGAGCAGTACTTC
TRBJ2-1,TRBV6-1,NA,TRBD2,CASNLAAVNEQFF,TGTGCCAGCAACCTAGCGGCAGTCAATGAGCAGTTCTTC
TRBJ2-5,TRBV5-1,NA,TRBD1,CASSLGRTGVETQYF,TGCGCCAGCAGCTTGGGTCGGACAGGGGTTGAGACCCAGTACTTC
TRBJ2-3,TRBV6-1,NA,TRBD2,CASSGLLARGADTQYF,TGTGCCAGCAGTGGGTTACTAGCGCGGGGGGCCGATACGCAGTATTTT
TRBJ2-2,TRBV6-1,NA,NA,CASIGTSNTGELFF,TGTGCCAGCATCGGGACTTCCAACACCGGGGAGCTGTTTTTT
TRBJ2-5,TRBV9,NA,NA,CASSVDGGFGETQYF,TGTGCCAGCAGCGTAGACGGAGGGTTCGGAGAGACCCAGTACTTC
TRBJ2-7,TRBV27,NA,TRBD1,CASRTGGMNEQYF,TGTGCCAGCCGGACAGGGGGAATGAACGAGCAGTACTTC
TRBJ2-1,TRBV7-9,NA,TRBD2,CASSLRREPANNEQFF,TGTGCCAGCAGCTTACGGCGGGAGCCAGCTAACAATGAGCAGTTCTTC
TRBJ1-5,TRBV7-9,NA,NA,CASSLGGGNQPQHF,TGTGCCAGCAGCTTAGGTGGCGGTAATCAGCCCCAGCATTTT
TRBJ1-2,TRBV10-1,NA,NA,CASSSLAGAGYTF,TGCGCCAGCAGCTCCCTGGCTGGGGCTGGCTACACCTTC
TRBJ2-3,TRBV2,NA,NA,CASSALNTDTQYF,TGTGCCAGCAGTGCACTGAACACAGATACGCAGTATTTT
TRBJ1-2,TRBV7-8,NA,NA,CASSRTWTANYGYTF,TGTGCCAGCAGCCGAACTTGGACAGCCAACTATGGCTACACCTTC
TRBJ1-5,TRBV27,few,NA,CASSWGGNQPQHF,TGTGCCAGCAGTTGGGGGGGCAATCAGCCCCAGCATTTT
TRBJ1-1,TRBV2,NA,NA,CASSESPGEMNTEAFF,TGTGCCAGCAGTGAATCGCCGGGGGAGATGAACACTGAAGCTTTCTTT
TRBJ2-1,TRBV11-3,NA,NA,CASSLESVAHEQFF,TGTGCCAGCAGCTTAGAATCAGTAGCGCATGAGCAGTTCTTC
TRBJ2-7,TRBV6-1,NA,TRBD2,CASSRAGEYEQYF,TGTGCCAGCAGTAGAGCGGGGGAGTACGAGCAGTACTTC
TRBJ1-5,TRBV10-3,NA,TRBD1,CAASGQGPNSNQPQHF,TGTGCCGCTTCGGGACAGGGGCCTAATAGCAATCAGCCCCAGCATTTT
TRBJ1-2,TRBV4-2,NA,NA,CASQPGEGGWSGYTF,TGTGCCAGCCAGCCCGGGGAGGGAGGTTGGAGTGGCTACACCTTC
TRBJ2-7,TRBV6-1,NA,TRBD2,CASILGAGADEQYF,TGTGCCAGCATCTTGGGTGCGGGAGCGGACGAGCAGTACTTC
TRBJ1-5,TRBV6-5,once,TRBD1,CASSRQGSSNQPQHF,TGTGCCAGCAGCCGACAGGGTTCTAGCAATCAGCCCCAGCATTTT
TRBJ2-2,TRBV25-1,NA,NA,CAGGHAGELFF,TGTGCTGGCGGCCACGCCGGGGAGCTGTTTTTT
TRBJ1-3,TRBV19,NA,NA,CASRKQQGFSGNTIYF,TGTGCCAGTAGGAAACAGCAGGGGTTCTCTGGAAACACCATATATTTT
TRBJ2-3,TRBV19,NA,TRBD2,CASTLAGVSTDTQYF,TGTGCCAGTACCCTAGCGGGAGTGAGCACAGATACGCAGTATTTT
TRBJ2-4,TRBV29-1,NA,NA,CSVFHLGGSDKNIQYF,TGCAGCGTTTTTCATTTAGGGGGATCGGACAAAAACATTCAGTACTTC
TRBJ2-5,TRBV5-6,NA,NA,CASSFFGTQETQYF,TGTGCCAGCAGCTTTTTCGGGACTCAAGAGACCCAGTACTTC
TRBJ1-1,TRBV6-4,NA,TRBD1,CASRSQTGGTEAFF,TGTGCCAGCCGCTCCCAGACAGGGGGAACTGAAGCTTTCTTT
TRBJ1-2,TRBV18,NA,NA,CASSPPGRGSGYTF,TGTGCCAGCTCACCACCGGGAAGGGGCTCTGGCTACACCTTC